This entry features one TCR beta chain sequence. Antigen specificity is unknown. Vbeta (60) and Jbeta (13) primers were used in the PCR. Here immunoSEQ multiplex PCR was the method, and the copy in TCRdb shows in-frame clones only, minus some. There are some 190,000 clones in the sample; 75% to 90% occur only once, and 1.4% lies in the top ten. The CDR3 totals 17 residues. Germline loops: CDR1 SGHDN, CDR2 FVKESK. The J segment lost 5 bases and the V segment lost 4 bases, leaving 9 bases of the junction unmatched. These data are taken from a study of cytomegalovirus exposure and HLA in healthy donors. Broader study findings: A later analysis showed HLA-associated TCR beta chains outstripping equally common others in clonal expansion. Associated with HLA alleles at 0.05 false discovery rate in a later analysis were over 15,000 TCR beta sequences. Cytomegalovirus association was assigned to approximately 160 TCR beta chains.

Sequencing was done on a sample of PBMCs. V is TRBV14 and J is TRBJ2-1, with 12 bases lining up with TRBD2. The sequence was obtained from a girl between 5 and 17 years old in good health and CMV-seropositive. CDR3 sequence reads: CASSLFVTSGSNNEQFF. DNA for the CDR3: TGTGCCAGCAGCCTATTTGTGACTAGCGGGAGCAACAATGAGCAGTTCTTC. The complete variable domain, with remaining parts taken from reference TRBV14 and TRBJ2-1, reads EAGVTQFPSHSVIEKGQTVTLRCDPISGHDNLYWYRRVMGKEIKFLLHFVKESKQDESGMPNNRFLAERTGGTYSTLKVQPAELEDSGVYFCASSLFVTSGSNNEQFFGPGTRLTVL.